This T cell receptor (beta chain) was retrieved from a study of blood T cell repertoires in COVID-19. Participants, 18 to 89 years old, spanned around 25 US areas. Participants' reported clinical history set cohort assignment. The study counted Cohort 3 donors as recovered given two negative PCRs, clearance, or symptom resolution. The V gene end was trimmed by 3 bases and the J gene end by 9 bases; junction bases not matched to a gene: 9. This CDR3 is built from 14 residues. Germline V gene sequence: CDR1 GTSNPN, CDR2 SVGIG (reference sequence). Sequenced by immunoSEQ multiplex PCR; TCRdb stores in-frame clones only, minus some. The repertoire holds about 350,000 clones, approximately 84% seen once, with roughly 1% in the top ten. The table lists this clone with a few counts.

The sequenced sample consisted of PBMCs or T cells enriched from blood (not recorded which). The sequence came from a woman aged 25 to 45 who had recovered from COVID-19. The gene calls are TRBV30 and TRBJ1-4; TRBD1 agrees at 8 bases. As DNA, the CDR3 is TGTGCCTGGAGCTCGGACAGGGTTTTGAAAAAACTGTTTTTT. This encodes CAWSSDRVLKKLFF. The variable domain in full, with the rest retrieved from reference TRBV30 and TRBJ1-4, is SQTIHQWPATLVQPVGSPLSLECTVEGTSNPNLYWYRQAAGRGLQLLFYSVGIGQISSEVPQNLSASRPQDRQFILSSKKLLLSDSGFYLCAWSSDRVLKKLFFGSGTQLSVL.